This T cell receptor (beta chain) was profiled in a study of cytomegalovirus exposure and HLA in healthy donors. General study results and limits: Using a false discovery rate of 0.05, a later analysis showed that roughly 16,000 TCR beta sequences were associated with HLA alleles. Available immune exposure information covered CMV serostatus only. Cytomegalovirus association was listed for around 170 TCR beta chains. The likely explanation for a cluster of highly shared sequence variants was sequencing artifact.

As regards this clone: Its specificity is unknown.

Primers included in the PCR were 60 Vbeta and 13 Jbeta primers. The protocol was immunoSEQ multiplex PCR, while the TCRdb copy is restricted to in-frame clones and leaves out a portion. The sample records 110,000 or so clones, about four fifths being singletons. Germline V gene data show CDR1 as MNHEY and CDR2 as SMNVEV (reference sequence). The length of the CDR3 is 16 residues. V was shortened by 3 bases and J by 2 bases, with 17 bases between the two germline ends. Sequences were obtained from PBMCs. The TCR sequence derives from a young man in good health and CMV-seronegative. The chain recombines TRBV27 with TRBJ2-7, with a possible D match to TRBD1 (5 bases). CDR3 sequence (DNA): TGTGCCAGCAGTTTTCAGGGTCAAGGTTCCACCTACGAGCAGTACTTC. Translated, it gives CASSFQGQGSTYEQYF.